This TCR beta chain was obtained from a study of blood T cell repertoires in COVID-19. The overall study: COVID-19 samples from acute and convalescent phases originated in the United States, Italy and Spain. T cells, B-cell-depleted T cells, or PBMCs supplied cDNA or gDNA.

Per the study methods: It was from reference gene primer amplification that nucleated cell counts were estimated. Repertoires were generated with immunoSEQ multiplex PCR, while TCRdb's copy carries only in-frame clones and drops some. V and J calls and clone size are those listed in that table; D and trimming were worked out from the DNA. The table has roughly 55,000 clones, roughly four fifths seen once; the top ten hold under 2%. The CDR3 runs to 14 residues. This sequence joins TRBV21-1 and TRBJ1-1; the table's D call, TRBD1, has no DNA check behind it. TRBV21-1 represents a pseudogene. The origin of this receptor is a woman in her sixties with acute or convalescent COVID-19. The specimen was peripheral blood. CDR3 region: CASSNTGVNTEAFF. In DNA, the CDR3 is TGTGCCAGCAGCAACACAGGGGTTAACACTGAAGCTTTCTTT.